The entry below gives a single TCR beta chain sequence along with its context. The sample comes from a study of T-cell reconstitution after alpha-beta-depleted transplantation in children. As it was prepared, the TCRbeta library received unique molecular identifiers. TCRdb re-called the PCR reads through MiXCR, storing one row per CDR3 protein. The sample lists 350,000 to 450,000 distinct CDR3 sequences, 13% occurring once. V was pared by 4 bases and J by 2 bases, with 7 bases of the junction left unmatched. In germline, CDR1 is SGHRS, CDR2 YFSETQ. This CDR3 has 16 residues. The rearrangement uses TRBV5-1 and TRBJ2-2; 8 bases are a match to TRBD2. The TCR sequence derives from a human donor who donated a stem cell graft to a child with Fanconi anemia. Material: PBMCs, obtained from the stem cell graft. CDR3 residues: CASSPRGGSNTGELFF. The CDR3 DNA reads TGCGCCAGCAGCCCTCGCGGGGGGTCCAACACCGGGGAGCTGTTTTTT.